This T cell receptor beta chain derives from a study of blood T cell repertoires in COVID-19. Study-wide background: Samples taken during acute and convalescent COVID-19 were collected in the United States, Italy and Spain.

Residents of 24 US areas, aged roughly 18 to 89 years, made up the participants. Data came from immunoSEQ multiplex PCR; TCRdb stores just in-frame clones and leaves some out. Among approximately 450,000 clones listed, about 90% were seen once. The germline gives CDR1 MNHEY, CDR2 SVGAGI. The CDR3 extends over 14 amino acids. V lost 2 bases to trimming and J lost 2 bases, with 10 bases between them. The receptor's source is a woman aged 18-29 years with acute COVID-19. Input material: PBMCs or T cells enriched from blood (not recorded which). The J gene is TRBJ2-7, the V gene TRBV6-5; TRBD2 is a possible D gene (5 bases). In DNA, the CDR3 is TGTGCCAGCAGTTACAGCGGAGCGCCCTACGAGCAGTACTTC. It translates to CASSYSGAPYEQYF.